This T cell receptor beta chain emerged from a study of response to subunit inactivated influenza vaccine. Study-level results: Authors suggested seasonal influenza vaccinations each recruit few new T cells.

TCRdb ran MiXCR on the RT-PCR reads and lists one entry per CDR3 protein. In the table there are approximately 530,000 distinct CDR3 sequences, roughly 13% of which are singletons. The V gene lost 2 bases and the J gene lost 5 bases, with 9 bases spanning the gap. This CDR3 is 13 amino acids long. Germline CDR1 is SNHLY and CDR2 is FYNNEI. Turning to this clonotype: No antigen is known for it.

This rearrangement joins TRBV2 to TRBJ1-1; D uncertain. Sequenced material: PBMCs from blood, taken about 40 days after vaccination. This clonotype was obtained from a man aged 50 or older who received an inactivated influenza vaccine. The CDR3 region is CASSEPQGTEAFF. The CDR3 DNA reads TGTGCCAGCAGTGAACCACAAGGGACTGAAGCTTTCTTT.